This T cell receptor (beta chain) originates from a study of blood T cell repertoires in COVID-19. Germline V gene lookup returns CDR1 MNHNS and CDR2 SASEGT. The V end lost 3 bases, the J end lost 3 bases, and 12 bases lay between the germline ends. The CDR3 extends over 15 amino acids. Assay used: immunoSEQ multiplex PCR; TCRdb lists only in-frame clones, some missing. Among around 450,000 clones listed, 70% to 90% were seen once. Sequencing was performed on PBMCs or T cells enriched from blood (not recorded which). The TCR sequence derives from a woman in her late teens or twenties with acute COVID-19. The J gene is TRBJ2-1, the V gene TRBV6-1; possibly TRBD1 for D (5 bases). CDR3 sequence reads: CASSDFQDNYNEQFF. In DNA form, the CDR3 reads TGTGCCAGCAGTGATTTCCAGGACAACTACAATGAGCAGTTCTTC.